The clone carrying this T cell receptor beta chain occurred once. These data come from a study of blood T cell repertoires in COVID-19. Across the whole study: Sites across the United States, Italy and Spain contributed samples from acute and convalescent COVID-19. Nucleic acid was either cDNA or gDNA, and it came from T cells, B-cell-depleted T cells, or PBMCs.

Trimming cost V 9 bases and J 6 bases, with 23 bases left between them. This CDR3 is built from 16 residues. The germline V gene has CDR1 LNHNV and CDR2 YYDKDF (reference sequence). Per the original data handling: How many nucleated cells were present was estimated from reference gene primer amplification. Sequenced by immunoSEQ multiplex PCR; TCRdb stores in-frame clones only, minus some. Clone size and V and J calls were adopted from that table, with D and trimming inferred from the DNA. The sample yields some 100,000 clones, roughly 86% seen once. Sequencing was done on a sample of peripheral blood. V is TRBV15 and J is TRBJ2-2, with D possibly being TRBD1 (6 bases). The sequence came from a woman aged 55 to 70 with acute or convalescent COVID-19. CDR3 sequence: CATSSGVRFESGELFF. CDR3 nucleotides: TGTGCCACGTCCTCAGGGGTTAGGTTTGAATCCGGGGAGCTGTTTTTT.